This is a list of T cell receptor beta chains from one sample in a study of T-cell memory formation after mild COVID-19. TCRdb re-called the 5' RACE reads with MiXCR, one entry per CDR3 protein. The sample holds about 360,000 distinct CDR3 sequences, 13% to 15% seen once. Sequences were obtained from PBMCs or a T cell subset sorted from them (not recorded which). These receptors came from a man younger than 35 who had mild COVID-19 (a few samples of this study predate the infection). Cell type and time point are not known. Each CDR3 is given with its conserved first and last residue. The order of the fields is clone size, V gene, D gene, J gene, CDR3 protein, CDR3 DNA. The D gene is left open where the match is weak. Expanded clones get a size class; other rows say once, few or many, or leave the size out.

clone_size: NA; v_call: TRBV4-3; d_call: TRBD1; j_call: TRBJ1-2; cdr3_aa: CASSRGQGYDYGYTF; cdr3_nt: TGCGCCAGCAGCCGGGGACAGGGTTACGACTATGGCTACACCTTC
clone_size: many; v_call: TRBV10-3; d_call: NA; j_call: TRBJ2-5; cdr3_aa: CAISGPRETQYF; cdr3_nt: TGTGCCATCAGTGGACCCCGGGAGACCCAGTACTTC
clone_size: few; v_call: TRBV4-3; d_call: TRBD2; j_call: TRBJ2-3; cdr3_aa: CASSQDSSGVVPTDTQYF; cdr3_nt: TGCGCCAGCAGCCAAGATTCCAGCGGGGTTGTCCCCACAGATACGCAGTATTTT
clone_size: few; v_call: TRBV19; d_call: NA; j_call: TRBJ2-7; cdr3_aa: CASSIVGGESSYEQYF; cdr3_nt: TGTGCCAGTAGTATAGTTGGCGGGGAGAGCTCCTACGAGCAGTACTTC
clone_size: few; v_call: TRBV9; d_call: NA; j_call: TRBJ2-6; cdr3_aa: CASSVAVVGSGANVLTF; cdr3_nt: TGTGCCAGCAGCGTAGCAGTGGTCGGCTCTGGGGCCAACGTCCTGACTTTC
clone_size: many; v_call: TRBV5-6; d_call: NA; j_call: TRBJ1-2; cdr3_aa: CASSINYGYTF; cdr3_nt: TGTGCCAGCAGCATTAACTATGGCTACACCTTC
clone_size: NA; v_call: TRBV6-4; d_call: TRBD2; j_call: TRBJ2-3; cdr3_aa: CASSEAGGKHTDTQYF; cdr3_nt: TGTGCCAGCAGTGAGGCGGGGGGAAAACACACAGATACGCAGTATTTT
clone_size: NA; v_call: TRBV7-3; d_call: TRBD1; j_call: TRBJ2-7; cdr3_aa: CASSLRPGTAYEQYF; cdr3_nt: TGTGCCAGCAGCCTACGACCGGGGACAGCCTACGAGCAGTACTTC
clone_size: few; v_call: TRBV6-5; d_call: NA; j_call: TRBJ2-7; cdr3_aa: CASSTLGASSYEQYF; cdr3_nt: TGTGCCAGCAGTACCCTCGGGGCGAGCTCCTACGAGCAGTACTTC
clone_size: many; v_call: TRBV5-4; d_call: TRBD1; j_call: TRBJ2-4; cdr3_aa: CASSLGQGENIQYF; cdr3_nt: TGTGCCAGCAGCCTGGGACAGGGGGAAAACATTCAGTACTTC
clone_size: few; v_call: TRBV4-1; d_call: NA; j_call: TRBJ1-1; cdr3_aa: CASSQVVAAPDLNTEAFF; cdr3_nt: TGCGCCAGCAGCCAAGTTGTGGCTGCCCCTGATTTGAACACTGAAGCTTTCTTT
clone_size: NA; v_call: TRBV9; d_call: TRBD1; j_call: TRBJ2-1; cdr3_aa: CASSVVTQGANEQFF; cdr3_nt: TGTGCCAGCAGCGTAGTAACCCAGGGGGCGAATGAGCAGTTCTTC
clone_size: few; v_call: TRBV5-1; d_call: NA; j_call: TRBJ2-7; cdr3_aa: CASRGTGRYEQYF; cdr3_nt: TGCGCCAGCAGGGGAACAGGGCGCTACGAGCAGTACTTC
clone_size: NA; v_call: TRBV6-5; d_call: NA; j_call: TRBJ2-3; cdr3_aa: CASTAGTDTQYF; cdr3_nt: TGTGCCAGCACCGCCGGTACAGATACGCAGTATTTT
clone_size: many; v_call: TRBV20-1; d_call: NA; j_call: TRBJ2-7; cdr3_aa: CSAPLRMEGEQYF; cdr3_nt: TGCAGTGCCCCTCTTCGCATGGAGGGCGAGCAGTACTTC
clone_size: many; v_call: TRBV2; d_call: NA; j_call: TRBJ1-1; cdr3_aa: CASSPYRDPAFF; cdr3_nt: TGTGCCAGCAGCCCCTACAGGGATCCAGCTTTCTTT
clone_size: NA; v_call: TRBV3-1; d_call: NA; j_call: TRBJ1-1; cdr3_aa: CASSGDLYTGAFF; cdr3_nt: TGTGCCAGCAGCGGCGACTTATATACCGGAGCTTTCTTT
clone_size: few; v_call: TRBV6-2/TRBV6-3; d_call: NA; j_call: TRBJ1-5; cdr3_aa: CASSYSTGRWYQPQHF; cdr3_nt: TGTGCCAGCAGTTACTCTACAGGGAGATGGTATCAGCCCCAGCATTTT
clone_size: NA; v_call: TRBV7-2; d_call: TRBD1; j_call: TRBJ1-5; cdr3_aa: CASSSGQGHQPQHF; cdr3_nt: TGTGCCAGCAGCTCGGGACAGGGGCATCAGCCCCAGCATTTT
clone_size: NA; v_call: TRBV7-2; d_call: NA; j_call: TRBJ2-2; cdr3_aa: CATSGVAGELFF; cdr3_nt: TGTGCCACCTCAGGGGTTGCCGGGGAGCTGTTTTTT
clone_size: many; v_call: TRBV7-2; d_call: NA; j_call: TRBJ1-6; cdr3_aa: CASSLEFPPLHF; cdr3_nt: TGTGCCAGCAGCTTAGAGTTCCCACCCCTCCACTTT
clone_size: few; v_call: TRBV4-1; d_call: NA; j_call: TRBJ2-2; cdr3_aa: CASSHPYSENTGELFF; cdr3_nt: TGCGCCAGCAGCCACCCCTACTCGGAGAACACCGGGGAGCTGTTTTTT
clone_size: NA; v_call: TRBV4-2; d_call: NA; j_call: TRBJ1-4; cdr3_aa: CASSQGLRKEEKLFF; cdr3_nt: TGTGCCAGCAGCCAAGGGCTCCGGAAGGAGGAAAAACTGTTTTTT
clone_size: few; v_call: TRBV6-5; d_call: NA; j_call: TRBJ1-5; cdr3_aa: CASSYSNAANQPQHF; cdr3_nt: TGTGCCAGCAGTTACTCGAACGCAGCGAATCAGCCCCAGCATTTT
clone_size: NA; v_call: TRBV18; d_call: NA; j_call: TRBJ2-3; cdr3_aa: CASSNSRTSPFTDTQYF; cdr3_nt: TGTGCCAGCTCAAATAGTCGGACGTCACCGTTCACAGATACGCAGTATTTT
clone_size: few; v_call: TRBV7-9; d_call: NA; j_call: TRBJ2-7; cdr3_aa: CASSLGPPGSSYEQYF; cdr3_nt: TGTGCCAGCAGCTTAGGTCCCCCAGGGAGCTCCTACGAGCAGTACTTC
clone_size: few; v_call: TRBV27; d_call: TRBD1; j_call: TRBJ1-1; cdr3_aa: CASSRQRTGGRTEAFF; cdr3_nt: TGTGCCAGCAGTCGGCAGAGGACAGGGGGTCGAACTGAAGCTTTCTTT
clone_size: NA; v_call: TRBV6-5; d_call: NA; j_call: TRBJ2-3; cdr3_aa: CASSPASTFTDTQYF; cdr3_nt: TGTGCCAGCAGCCCCGCGAGCACCTTCACAGATACGCAGTATTTT
clone_size: NA; v_call: TRBV12-3/TRBV12-4; d_call: NA; j_call: TRBJ1-1; cdr3_aa: CASSLGSGTEAFF; cdr3_nt: TGTGCCAGCAGTCTAGGTTCGGGCACTGAAGCTTTCTTT
clone_size: few; v_call: TRBV7-8; d_call: NA; j_call: TRBJ2-4; cdr3_aa: CASSLGAKGIIQYF; cdr3_nt: TGTGCCAGCAGCCTCGGGGCAAAAGGGATCATTCAGTACTTC
clone_size: NA; v_call: TRBV23-1; d_call: NA; j_call: TRBJ2-2; cdr3_aa: CASSQSAGPGTGELFF; cdr3_nt: TGCGCCAGCAGTCAATCGGCAGGGCCGGGCACCGGGGAGCTGTTTTTT
clone_size: NA; v_call: TRBV5-5; d_call: TRBD1; j_call: TRBJ1-2; cdr3_aa: CASSTDRVHYTF; cdr3_nt: TGTGCCAGCAGCACTGACAGGGTCCACTACACCTTC
clone_size: NA; v_call: TRBV2; d_call: NA; j_call: TRBJ2-1; cdr3_aa: CASTPLGHEQFF; cdr3_nt: TGTGCCAGCACGCCCCTGGGCCATGAGCAGTTCTTC